The clone carrying this TCR beta chain showed up just a few times. These data come from a study of T-cell memory formation after mild COVID-19. One entry per CDR3 protein results from TCRdb running MiXCR on the 5' RACE reads. The table records a few hundred thousand distinct CDR3 sequences, roughly 15% of them present only once. Germline CDR1 SGHTA, CDR2 FQGNSA. The CDR3 contains 20 residues. V lost 5 bases and J lost 4; bases outside the gene matches: 17. The source material was PBMCs or a T cell subset sorted from them (not recorded which). V usage is TRBV7-2 and J usage is TRBJ2-5, with TRBD2 matching over 15 bases. This receptor was obtained from a man between 18 and 29 years old who had mild COVID-19 (a few samples of this study predate the infection). Cell type and time point are not known. The CDR3 here is CASSPQMGGLAGGPLETQYF. For the CDR3, the DNA is TGTGCCAGCAGCCCACAAATGGGAGGACTAGCGGGGGGGCCTCTAGAGACCCAGTACTTC.